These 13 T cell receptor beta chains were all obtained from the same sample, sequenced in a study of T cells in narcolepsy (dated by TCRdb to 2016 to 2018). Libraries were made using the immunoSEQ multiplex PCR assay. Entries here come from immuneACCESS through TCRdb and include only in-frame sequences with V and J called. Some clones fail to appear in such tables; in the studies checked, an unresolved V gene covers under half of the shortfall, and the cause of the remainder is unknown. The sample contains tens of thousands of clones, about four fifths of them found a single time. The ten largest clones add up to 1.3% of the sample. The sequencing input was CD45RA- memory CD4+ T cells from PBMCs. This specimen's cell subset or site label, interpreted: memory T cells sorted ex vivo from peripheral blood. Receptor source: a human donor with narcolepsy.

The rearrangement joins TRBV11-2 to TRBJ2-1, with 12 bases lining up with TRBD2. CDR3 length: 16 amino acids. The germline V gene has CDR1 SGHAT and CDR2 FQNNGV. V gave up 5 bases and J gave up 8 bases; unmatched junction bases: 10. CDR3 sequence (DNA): TGTGCCAGCAGCCCCACCCTAGCGGGGGGGCGTCATGAGCAGTTCTTC. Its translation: CASSPTLAGGRHEQFF.

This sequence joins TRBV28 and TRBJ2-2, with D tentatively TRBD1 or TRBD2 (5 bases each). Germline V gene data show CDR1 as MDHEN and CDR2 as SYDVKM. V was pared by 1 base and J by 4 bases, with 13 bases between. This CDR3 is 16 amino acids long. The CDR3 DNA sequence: TGTGCCAGCAGTTTATTAGGGACCCGAGGCACCGGGGAGCTGTTTTTT. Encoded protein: CASSLLGTRGTGELFF.

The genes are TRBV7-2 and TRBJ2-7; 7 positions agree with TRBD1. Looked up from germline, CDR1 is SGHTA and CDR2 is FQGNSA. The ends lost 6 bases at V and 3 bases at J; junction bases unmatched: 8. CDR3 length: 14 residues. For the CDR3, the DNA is TGTGCCAGCAGGCCGACAGGGTTACTCTACGAGCAGTACTTC. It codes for CASRPTGLLYEQYF.

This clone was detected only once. The CDR3 DNA is TGTGCCAGCAGCTTACAGACAGGGGGCGACCAGCCCCAGCATTTT. Its protein product is CASSLQTGGDQPQHF. The chain combines TRBV11-2 with TRBJ1-5, with TRBD1 matching over 10 bases. V lost 2 bases and J lost 7; bases outside the gene matches: 5. Per the germline V gene, CDR1 is SGHAT and CDR2 is FQNNGV. The CDR3 runs to 15 residues.

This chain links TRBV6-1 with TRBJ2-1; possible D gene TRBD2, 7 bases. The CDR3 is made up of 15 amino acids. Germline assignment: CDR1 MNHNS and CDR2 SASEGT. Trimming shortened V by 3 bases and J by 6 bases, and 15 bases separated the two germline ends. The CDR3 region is CASSEVGGPLNEQFF. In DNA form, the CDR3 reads TGTGCCAGCAGTGAGGTGGGGGGGCCCCTCAATGAGCAGTTCTTC.

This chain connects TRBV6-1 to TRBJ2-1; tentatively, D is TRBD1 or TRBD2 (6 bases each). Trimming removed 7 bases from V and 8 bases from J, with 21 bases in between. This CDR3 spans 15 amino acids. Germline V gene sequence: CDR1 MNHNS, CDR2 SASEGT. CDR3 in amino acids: CASILPTGAGDEQFF. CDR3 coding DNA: TGTGCCAGCATCCTTCCTACGGGGGCCGGGGATGAGCAGTTCTTC.

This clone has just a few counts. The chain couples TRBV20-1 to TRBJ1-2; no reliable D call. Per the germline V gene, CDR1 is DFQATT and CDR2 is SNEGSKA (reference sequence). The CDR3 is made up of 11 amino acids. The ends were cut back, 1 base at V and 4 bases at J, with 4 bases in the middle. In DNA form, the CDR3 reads TGCAGTGCTAGAGTGACCTATGGCTACACCTTC. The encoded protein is CSARVTYGYTF.

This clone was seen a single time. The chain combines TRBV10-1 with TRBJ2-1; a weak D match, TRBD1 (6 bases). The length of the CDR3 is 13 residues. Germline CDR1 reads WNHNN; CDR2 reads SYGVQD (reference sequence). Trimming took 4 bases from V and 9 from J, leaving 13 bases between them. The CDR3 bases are TGCGCCAGCAGTGGCAGGACAGTGGGTGAGCAGTTCTTC. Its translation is CASSGRTVGEQFF.

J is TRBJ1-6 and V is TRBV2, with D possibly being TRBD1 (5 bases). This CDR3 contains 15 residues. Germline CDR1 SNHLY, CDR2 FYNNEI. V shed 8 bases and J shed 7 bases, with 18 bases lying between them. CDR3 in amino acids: CASLRRDLRNSPLHF. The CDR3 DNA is TGTGCCAGCCTTAGGCGGGACTTAAGGAATTCACCCCTCCACTTT.

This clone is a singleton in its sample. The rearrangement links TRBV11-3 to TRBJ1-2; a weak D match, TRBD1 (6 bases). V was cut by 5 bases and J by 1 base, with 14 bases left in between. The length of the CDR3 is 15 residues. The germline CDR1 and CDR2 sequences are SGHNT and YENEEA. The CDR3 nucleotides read TGTGCCAGCAGCCGTCATGGCAGGGGTAACTATGGCTACACCTTC. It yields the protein CASSRHGRGNYGYTF.

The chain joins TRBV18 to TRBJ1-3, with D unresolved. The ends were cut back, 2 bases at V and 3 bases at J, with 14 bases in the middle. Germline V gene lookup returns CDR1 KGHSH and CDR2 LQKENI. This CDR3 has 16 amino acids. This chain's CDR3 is CASSPGRLHVGNTIYF. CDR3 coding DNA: TGTGCCAGCTCACCAGGCAGGCTCCATGTTGGAAACACCATATATTTT.

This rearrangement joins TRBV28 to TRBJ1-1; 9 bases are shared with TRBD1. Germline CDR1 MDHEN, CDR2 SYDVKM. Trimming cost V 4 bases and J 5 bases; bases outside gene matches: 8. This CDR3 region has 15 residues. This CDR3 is CASSSTGQGWTEAFF. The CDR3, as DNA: TGTGCCAGCAGTTCTACGGGACAGGGATGGACTGAAGCTTTCTTT.

CDR3 coding DNA: TGTGCCAGCAGCAGAACCGGGACTAGCGGGGCAGATACGCAGTATTTT. It is translated as CASSRTGTSGADTQYF. This chain joins TRBV5-4 and TRBJ2-3; 13 nucleotides align to TRBD2. This CDR3 contains 16 residues. From germline, CDR1 is SGHNT and CDR2 YYREEE (reference sequence). V lost 4 bases and J lost 4; bases outside the gene matches: 6.